The 8 T cell receptor beta chains reported below all come from one sample, sequenced in a study of CD8+ T cells in alopecia areata. Described treatment: oral pan-JAK inhibitor, 5-10 mg twice daily. Following RNA extraction, reverse transcription yielded cDNA that acted as the sequencing template. Only in-frame clones appear in the TCRdb table, and some are missing; sequencing was by immunoSEQ multiplex PCR. The repertoire holds under 200,000 clones, with just over 65% as singletons. The input for sequencing was CD4+ T cells sorted from blood, taken at week 4, from a patient treated with tofacitinib. These receptor sequences come from a human donor with alopecia areata.

The chain combines TRBV10-3 with TRBJ2-3; 12 nucleotides match TRBD2. This CDR3 is built from 16 residues. Germline CDR1 and CDR2: ENHRY and SYGVKD. After removal of 4 bases from V and 2 bases from J, the junction contained 4 bases not matched to a gene. The CDR3 sequence: CAISVPSGGATDTQYF. The CDR3 DNA is TGTGCCATCAGTGTCCCTAGCGGGGGGGCCACAGATACGCAGTATTTT.

This chain joins TRBV29-1 and TRBJ2-5, with 9 bases that match TRBD1. The length of the CDR3 is 12 residues. J lost 4 bases, V lost 8 bases, and 5 bases had no gene match. CDR1 is SQVTM, CDR2 ANQGSEA, per germline. In nucleotides, the CDR3 is TGCAGCATACAGGGGGCGGGAGAGACCCAGTACTTC. This translates into CSIQGAGETQYF.

This chain uses TRBV30 with TRBJ1-2; 10 nucleotides match TRBD1. The length of the CDR3 is 14 residues. From germline, CDR1 is GTSNPN and CDR2 SVGIG (reference sequence). The V gene end was trimmed by 8 bases and the J gene end by 2 bases; junction bases not matched to a gene: 8. The CDR3 nucleotides are TGTGCCAAAACGACAGGGGGCACCAACTATGGCTACACCTTC. Translated: CAKTTGGTNYGYTF. The complete variable domain, with remaining parts taken from reference TRBV30 and TRBJ1-2, reads SQTIHQWPATLVQPVGSPLSLECTVEGTSNPNLYWYRQAAGRGLQLLFYSVGIGQISSEVPQNLSASRPQDRQFILSSKKLLLSDSGFYLCAKTTGGTNYGYTFGSGTRLTVV.

This clone has a handful of counts. The V call is TRBV5-1, the J call TRBJ2-3; D is undetermined. Looked up from germline, CDR1 is SGHRS and CDR2 is YFSETQ. Trimming removed 0 bases from V and 1 base from J, with 3 bases in between. The CDR3 spans 13 residues. The chain's CDR3 is CASSLAGTDTQYF. The CDR3 DNA reads TGCGCCAGCAGCTTGGCCGGCACAGATACGCAGTATTTT.

V is TRBV29-1 and J is TRBJ2-3; D ambiguous. The germline gives CDR1 SQVTM, CDR2 ANQGSEA. The length of the CDR3 is 15 residues. Trimming took off 4 bases at V and 0 bases at J, with 14 bases between the two ends. The CDR3 reads CSVVGSASSTDTQYF. The CDR3 bases are TGCAGCGTTGTTGGGTCGGCCTCTAGCACAGATACGCAGTATTTT.

This clone was seen a handful of times. The gene calls are TRBV7-2 and TRBJ2-4; D is possibly TRBD1 (6 bases). Germline lookup yields CDR1 SGHTA and CDR2 FQGNSA. Trimming took 5 bases from V and 5 from J, leaving 10 bases between them. The CDR3 consists of 13 residues. CDR3 protein: CASSVDRQNIQYF. CDR3 nucleotides: TGTGCCAGCAGCGTGGACAGACAAAACATTCAGTACTTC.

This clone was detected a few times. The genes are TRBV29-1 and TRBJ2-2; D might be TRBD1 (6 bases). Germline CDR1 SQVTM, CDR2 ANQGSEA. With 7 bases removed from V and 7 bases from J, the gap between germline ends came to 13 bases. The CDR3 length is 12 residues. This CDR3 is CSAQGPGGELFF. In nucleotides, the CDR3 is TGCAGCGCACAGGGCCCCGGCGGGGAGCTGTTTTTT.

This clone was detected a few times. Different DNA sequences within this sample yield the same CDR3. The chain links TRBV29-1 to TRBJ2-3; D gene ambiguous. V was cut by 7 bases and J by 1 base, with 3 bases left in between. In germline, CDR1 is SQVTM, CDR2 ANQGSEA. This CDR3 region has 10 residues. The CDR3 spells CSGGTDTQYF. The DNA for the CDR3 is TGCAGCGGGGGCACAGATACGCAGTATTTT.